This is a list of T cell receptor beta chains from one sample in a study of cytomegalovirus exposure and HLA in healthy donors. The data were produced by immunoSEQ multiplex PCR, yet TCRdb's version contains in-frame clones alone and is incomplete. The sample yields over 90,000 clones, 70% to 75% seen once. The specimen sequenced was PBMCs. The source of these receptors is a man aged 35 to 55 in good health and CMV-seronegative. Each CDR3 is given with its conserved first and last residue. Fields, in order: V gene, J gene, CDR3 protein.

TRBV7-6,TRBJ2-2,CASSLHTGSGELFF
TRBV4-2,TRBJ2-7,CASSSGLADYEQYF
TRBV18,TRBJ2-3,CASSRRQGGDGDTQYF
TRBV5-6,TRBJ1-5,CASSNWQRPRNQPQHF
TRBV18,TRBJ2-6,CASSPSGYRGSGAGANVLTF
TRBV2,TRBJ2-1,CASKTGTVYNEQFF
TRBV27,TRBJ2-1,CASRSPVSYNEQFF
TRBV4-3,TRBJ2-7,CASSQGRGQYYEQYF
TRBV5-1,TRBJ1-1,CASSPQSVRVQAFF
TRBV2,TRBJ1-2,CASKGTGVYGYTF
TRBV6-1,TRBJ2-7,CASSEIPGQGAGEQYF
TRBV9,TRBJ2-5,CASSAGTGALGETQYF
TRBV7-2,TRBJ2-1,CASSFSGGEQFF
TRBV6-5,TRBJ2-5,CASSYLSGQETQYF
TRBV7-6,TRBJ2-3,CASSLRGAGDTQYF
TRBV19,TRBJ2-3,CASSSRDTDTQYF
TRBV29-1,TRBJ2-3,CSVLSGAPDTQYF
TRBV7-9,TRBJ1-1,CASSPNRGLNTEAFF
TRBV5-1,TRBJ2-5,CASSLSGQETQYF
TRBV27,TRBJ2-7,CASSFDRRSYEQYF
TRBV30,TRBJ1-3,CAWSAGNRQLSGNTIYF
TRBV7-9,TRBJ2-7,CASSLAQGWMDEQYF
TRBV4-2,TRBJ2-1,CASSQDHRGDEQFF
TRBV11-2,TRBJ2-7,CASSFGVSSYEQYF
TRBV6-5,TRBJ2-3,CASSYSLADTQYF
TRBV5-1,TRBJ2-3,CASSSRPGQGIDTQYF
TRBV2,TRBJ1-5,CASSERQGARSNQPQHF
TRBV5-5,TRBJ1-4,CASRYREGGNEKLFF
TRBV9,TRBJ1-2,CASSRGTGYTF
TRBV30,TRBJ2-5,CAWRRGTGKAPETQYF
TRBV7-2,TRBJ2-3,CASSGQGPDTQYF
TRBV5-4,TRBJ2-3,CASTYRLAGGQDTQYF
TRBV11-1,TRBJ1-2,CASSLGGTGYGYTF
TRBV27,TRBJ1-5,CASSRQDNNQPQHF
TRBV27,TRBJ1-1,CASSLLQGEAFF
TRBV29-1,TRBJ2-7,CSVEQKLSYEQYF
TRBV2,TRBJ2-7,CASSGSAGDTSEQYF
TRBV5-6,TRBJ2-1,CASSLSGAAEQFF
TRBV4-3,TRBJ1-2,CASSQDLGGYGYTF
TRBV11-2,TRBJ1-1,CASSLGNSQAFF
TRBV14,TRBJ1-1,CASSQDLRKTEAFF
TRBV7-2,TRBJ1-5,CASSLDPGNQPQHF
TRBV6-1,TRBJ2-7,CASSERDRVPNEQYF
TRBV28,TRBJ1-1,CASRRGANTEAFF
TRBV21-1,TRBJ2-5,CASSKAYCHLGDSQETQYF
TRBV4-2,TRBJ1-6,CASSQDRTGSVYNSPLHF
TRBV4-2,TRBJ2-5,CASSQDPTSRGETQYF
TRBV5-8,TRBJ2-7,CASSLYQVNEQYF
TRBV30,TRBJ1-1,CAWIAPGSTEAFF
TRBV6-6,TRBJ2-3,CASSYSRNTQYF
TRBV2,TRBJ2-2,CASSEWDRESGELFF